The sequence of this T cell receptor (beta chain) was determined in a study of kidney transplant recipient with SARS-CoV-2 infection. TCRdb called the reads again in MiXCR, with one record for every CDR3 protein. This sample carries fewer than 250,000 distinct CDR3 sequences, 25% to 30% of them seen once, and the ten largest clones take more than 6.5%. Points on this clonotype: A clone one base away is much larger, so this may be a read error.

This CDR3 has 12 residues. This sequence was found in a male patient younger than 45 who had COVID-19 and was a kidney transplant recipient. Among the T cells, some may be from the graft donor. The specimen comprised a blood sample, sampled at baseline and on day 111 from a kidney transplant recipient. This sequence joins TRBV12-3 or TRBV12-4 and TRBJ1-2; possible D gene TRBD1, 5 bases. The CDR3, as DNA: TGTGCCAGCAGCCCTGCAGGGTCTGGCCACACCTTC. This sequence encodes CASSPAGSGHTF.